A selection of T cell receptor beta chains follows, all from one sample in a study of preoperative IRX-2 immunotherapy in early breast cancer. TCRdb keeps only in-frame clones here, not all; method: immunoSEQ multiplex PCR. The table has approximately 20,000 clones, around 85% seen once. The sequencing used lymph node tissue, collected after IRX-2 immunotherapy. The receptors shown here come from a human donor with breast cancer. CDR3s include the opening cysteine and the closing phenylalanine or tryptophan. Each record gives: CDR3 DNA, CDR3 protein, J gene, clone size, V gene, D gene. A D gene is named only where the DNA matches it firmly. Size values are once, few and many counts, or a class for expanded clones, and some rows have none.

CDR3nt: TGTGCCAGTAGTACGGAACAGGGGTTATTGACTTTCTTT
CDR3aa: CASSTEQGLLTFF
j_gene: TRBJ1-1
abundance: -
v_gene: TRBV19
d_gene: TRBD1

CDR3nt: TGTGCCAGCAGTTACCCGGGACTAGCGGGGGTGGAGACCCAGTACTTC
CDR3aa: CASSYPGLAGVETQYF
j_gene: TRBJ2-5
abundance: -
v_gene: TRBV6-7
d_gene: TRBD2

CDR3nt: TGCAGCGTTGACGACGGCGCCTACGAGCAGTACTTC
CDR3aa: CSVDDGAYEQYF
j_gene: TRBJ2-7
abundance: -
v_gene: TRBV29-1
d_gene: -

CDR3nt: TGTGCCATCAGTGAGGGGACAGGGGGAACTGAAGCTTTCTTT
CDR3aa: CAISEGTGGTEAFF
j_gene: TRBJ1-1
abundance: -
v_gene: TRBV10-3
d_gene: TRBD1

CDR3nt: TGCAGCGTTGGATCGGGGGCCGTAGATGTGAGCTATGGCTACACCTTC
CDR3aa: CSVGSGAVDVSYGYTF
j_gene: TRBJ1-2
abundance: -
v_gene: TRBV29-1
d_gene: -

CDR3nt: TGCGCCAGCAGTGAGTCCCTAGCGGGATCGGGCTACAATGAGCAGTTCTTC
CDR3aa: CASSESLAGSGYNEQFF
j_gene: TRBJ2-1
abundance: -
v_gene: TRBV10-2
d_gene: TRBD2

CDR3nt: TGTGCCAGCAGTTTGCCGGGACAGTTTACTTACGAGCAGTACTTC
CDR3aa: CASSLPGQFTYEQYF
j_gene: TRBJ2-7
abundance: -
v_gene: TRBV28
d_gene: TRBD1

CDR3nt: TGTGCCAGCAGCCGCGGACAACCCTCTGCAACTAATGAAAAACTGTTTTTT
CDR3aa: CASSRGQPSATNEKLFF
j_gene: TRBJ1-4
abundance: -
v_gene: TRBV6-8
d_gene: -

CDR3nt: TGTGCCAGTAGTAACACTTACAGGGGGCGTTCCGAGCAGTACTTC
CDR3aa: CASSNTYRGRSEQYF
j_gene: TRBJ2-7
abundance: few
v_gene: TRBV19
d_gene: TRBD1

CDR3nt: TGTGCCAGCAGGGCCGGGGATTACGGGGAGCTGTTTTTT
CDR3aa: CASRAGDYGELFF
j_gene: TRBJ2-2
abundance: -
v_gene: TRBV6-8
d_gene: -

CDR3nt: TGTGCCAGCACTGTTACGGGACACCCGAACACCGGGGAGCTGTTTTTT
CDR3aa: CASTVTGHPNTGELFF
j_gene: TRBJ2-2
abundance: -
v_gene: TRBV6-8
d_gene: -

CDR3nt: TGCAGCGCCATACGTCCGCTCTCTGGAAACACCATATATTTT
CDR3aa: CSAIRPLSGNTIYF
j_gene: TRBJ1-3
abundance: -
v_gene: TRBV29-1
d_gene: -

CDR3nt: TGTGCCAGTTCGACCGGGACAGGGGTATATGAGCAGTTCTTC
CDR3aa: CASSTGTGVYEQFF
j_gene: TRBJ2-1
abundance: -
v_gene: TRBV19
d_gene: TRBD1

CDR3nt: TGTGCCTGGAGGGGACAGGGGGAAGGGAATGGCTACACCTTC
CDR3aa: CAWRGQGEGNGYTF
j_gene: TRBJ1-2
abundance: -
v_gene: TRBV30
d_gene: TRBD1

CDR3nt: TGTGCCAGCAGTGTTGGGGACGCCCAAGAGACCCAGTACTTC
CDR3aa: CASSVGDAQETQYF
j_gene: TRBJ2-5
abundance: -
v_gene: TRBV6-8
d_gene: -

CDR3nt: TGTGCCAGTAGCTTCCGGGTGGCGGAACTGTTTTTT
CDR3aa: CASSFRVAELFF
j_gene: TRBJ1-4
abundance: few
v_gene: TRBV19
d_gene: -

CDR3nt: TGTGCCAGCACCCTCGGACTAGCGGGGTATGAGCAGTTCTTC
CDR3aa: CASTLGLAGYEQFF
j_gene: TRBJ2-1
abundance: once
v_gene: TRBV6-7
d_gene: TRBD2

CDR3nt: TGTGCCAGCAGTCCAGACAGGGGGGCCTCTGGGGCCAACGTCCTGACTTTC
CDR3aa: CASSPDRGASGANVLTF
j_gene: TRBJ2-6
abundance: -
v_gene: TRBV7-7
d_gene: TRBD1

CDR3nt: TGTGCCAGCAGCTTGAGCCAACCTGGCTTCTATGGCTACACCTTC
CDR3aa: CASSLSQPGFYGYTF
j_gene: TRBJ1-2
abundance: -
v_gene: TRBV11-3
d_gene: -

CDR3nt: TGTGCCAGCAGACAGGGGGCGAACACCGGGGAGCTGTTTTTT
CDR3aa: CASRQGANTGELFF
j_gene: TRBJ2-2
abundance: -
v_gene: TRBV25-1
d_gene: TRBD1

CDR3nt: TGTGCCAGTAGTGTCGGGACTAGCCGCTACAATGAGCAGTTCTTC
CDR3aa: CASSVGTSRYNEQFF
j_gene: TRBJ2-1
abundance: once
v_gene: TRBV19
d_gene: TRBD2